This T cell receptor beta chain was sequenced in a study of response to subunit inactivated influenza vaccine (dated by TCRdb to between 2017 and 2018). In terms of the full investigation: Deep quantitative profiling of the T cell receptor repertoire was used in the study to follow responses to a trivalent subunit inactivated influenza vaccine. Study-wide conclusions, independent of this receptor: It was suggested by the authors that each seasonal influenza vaccination may recruit only a limited number of new T cells.

For this clonotype: This clone's antigen is unknown. No base qualities exist here, and no much larger clone lies one base off it.

The CDR3 holds 15 amino acids from the cysteine to the phenylalanine. Solely the CDR3 DNA is kept, with 45 bases framed from the first base. CDR1 and CDR2 (SEHNR, FQNEAQ) derive from the germline V gene (reference sequence). The trim is 1 base for V and 8 bases for J, with a gap of 12 bases between the germline ends. Preparation of the library involved RT-PCR. TCRdb records Illumina HiSeq 2500 as the sequencer. TCRdb redid the processing of the public reads, applying fastp at Q25 and MiXCR, and retained in-frame beta chains. Entries are consolidated by CDR3 protein sequence, retaining the most common genes and DNA. The sample table records roughly 180,000 distinct CDR3 sequences; approximately 8.7% of these occur just once. The top ten clones comprise approximately 10% of the sample.

This material consisted of non-naive T cells sorted from PBMCs, taken on the day of vaccination. According to the study, the label for this sample's cell subset or site signals: memory T cell fraction. This clonotype originated in a man aged 50-60 years who received an inactivated influenza vaccine. Donor details come from another sample of the same person, matched by shared clones. The chain was built from TRBV7-9 and TRBJ2-6; no D gene is confidently identified. The CDR3 amino acid sequence is: CASSLGRLMPNVLTF. The bases read TGTGCCAGCAGCTTAGGCCGGTTGATGCCCAACGTCCTGACTTTC.